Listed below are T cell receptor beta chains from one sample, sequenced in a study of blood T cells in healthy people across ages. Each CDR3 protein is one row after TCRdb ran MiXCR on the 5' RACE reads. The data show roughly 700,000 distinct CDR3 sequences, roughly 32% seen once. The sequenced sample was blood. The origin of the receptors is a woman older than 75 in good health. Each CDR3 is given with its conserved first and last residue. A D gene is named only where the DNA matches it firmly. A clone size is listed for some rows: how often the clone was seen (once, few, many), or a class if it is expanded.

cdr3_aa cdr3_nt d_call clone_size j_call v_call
CASSIQRGLMMFF TGTGCCAGCAGCATCCAGCGGGGGCTAATGATGTTCTTC TRBD2 . TRBJ2-1 TRBV7-2
CASSLGQAELFF TGTGCCAGCAGTTTAGGACAGGCTGAACTGTTTTTT . . TRBJ1-4 TRBV12-3/TRBV12-4
CSARAGLAGAGLSAYEQYF TGCAGTGCTAGAGCAGGGCTAGCGGGGGCGGGTTTGTCGGCCTACGAGCAGTACTTC TRBD2 many TRBJ2-7 TRBV20-1
CSVDYVYEQFF TGCAGCGTTGACTATGTCTATGAGCAGTTCTTC . many TRBJ2-1 TRBV29-1
CASSLRLPYEETQYF TGTGCCAGCAGTTTGCGACTCCCCTACGAGGAGACCCAGTACTTC . many TRBJ2-5 TRBV12-3/TRBV12-4
CASSQLTGTPAYYGYTF TGCGCCAGCAGCCAACTTACCGGGACCCCGGCCTACTATGGCTACACCTTC . . TRBJ1-2 TRBV4-1
CAISESGGAYNEQFF TGTGCCATCAGTGAGTCGGGGGGGGCCTACAATGAGCAGTTCTTC TRBD2 many TRBJ2-1 TRBV10-3
CASSQDSGAFGYEQYF TGTGCCAGCAGCCAAGATAGCGGGGCTTTTGGCTACGAGCAGTACTTC TRBD2 many TRBJ2-7 TRBV14
CSARDRDTGLYEQYF TGCAGTGCTAGAGATCGGGACACCGGGCTCTACGAGCAGTACTTC . . TRBJ2-7 TRBV20-1
CSVEGTSTDTQYF TGCAGCGTCGAAGGGACCAGCACAGATACGCAGTATTTT . many TRBJ2-3 TRBV29-1
CASSPRGGLSTDAQYF TGTGCCAGCAGTCCCAGGGGCGGCTTGAGCACAGATGCGCAGTATTTT . . TRBJ2-3 TRBV12-3/TRBV12-4
CASSSTTVSNVLTF TGCGCCAGCAGCTCTACGACGGTCTCCAACGTCCTGACTTTC . . TRBJ2-6 TRBV5-1
CASSQDKPSGYNEQFF TGCGCCAGCAGCCAAGATAAGCCTAGCGGTTACAATGAGCAGTTCTTC TRBD2 many TRBJ2-1 TRBV4-3
CSARDQTGRVYGYTF TGCAGTGCTAGAGATCAGACAGGGAGGGTCTATGGCTACACCTTC TRBD1 many TRBJ1-2 TRBV20-1
CATSDPGSGGAYNEQFF TGTGCCACCAGTGATCCCGGATCCGGGGGGGCCTACAATGAGCAGTTCTTC TRBD2 many TRBJ2-1 TRBV24-1
CAASGFIEAFF TGTGCTGCCTCTGGGTTTATTGAAGCTTTCTTT . . TRBJ1-1 TRBV28
CASSQDQNRVSYNEQFF TGTGCCAGCAGCCAAGACCAGAACAGGGTTTCCTACAATGAGCAGTTCTTC . . TRBJ2-1 TRBV4-2
CASSLQYTDTQYF TGTGCCAGCAGCTTACAGTACACAGATACGCAGTATTTT . many TRBJ2-3 TRBV7-3
CASSQALAGGPDTQYF TGCGCCAGCAGCCAAGCTCTAGCGGGAGGCCCAGATACGCAGTATTTT TRBD2 . TRBJ2-3 TRBV4-1
CASSPRPGTAPKSNYGYTF TGTGCCAGCAGTCCGAGACCCGGGACCGCTCCTAAATCTAACTATGGCTACACCTTC . many TRBJ1-2 TRBV6-2/TRBV6-3
CASSLMRGVEAFF TGTGCCAGCAGCCTTATGAGGGGGGTTGAAGCTTTCTTT . . TRBJ1-1 TRBV3-1